This T cell receptor beta chain was obtained from a study of blood T cell repertoires in COVID-19. For the study at large: T cells, B-cell-depleted T cells, or PBMCs provided the cDNA or gDNA that served as material.

V shed 2 bases and J shed 7 bases, with 9 bases lying between them. The CDR3 spans 14 residues. CDR1 MNHEY and CDR2 SMNVEV come from the germline V gene (reference sequence). Original processing methods: Reference gene primers were amplified, and this amplification served to estimate nucleated cell counts. TCRdb's table, derived via immunoSEQ multiplex PCR, lists solely in-frame clones and lacks some. V, J and clone size are taken as reported in that table, and D and trimming were inferred from the DNA itself. The data contain 150,000 or so clones, approximately 92% of them singletons. The sequenced sample consisted of peripheral blood. The source is a woman aged 45-65 years with acute or convalescent COVID-19. The chain uses TRBV27 and TRBJ1-6; a possible D gene is TRBD1 (6 bases). The CDR3 sequence: CASSLGTINSPLHF. The CDR3 nucleotides are TGTGCCAGCAGTTTAGGGACAATCAATTCACCCCTCCACTTT.